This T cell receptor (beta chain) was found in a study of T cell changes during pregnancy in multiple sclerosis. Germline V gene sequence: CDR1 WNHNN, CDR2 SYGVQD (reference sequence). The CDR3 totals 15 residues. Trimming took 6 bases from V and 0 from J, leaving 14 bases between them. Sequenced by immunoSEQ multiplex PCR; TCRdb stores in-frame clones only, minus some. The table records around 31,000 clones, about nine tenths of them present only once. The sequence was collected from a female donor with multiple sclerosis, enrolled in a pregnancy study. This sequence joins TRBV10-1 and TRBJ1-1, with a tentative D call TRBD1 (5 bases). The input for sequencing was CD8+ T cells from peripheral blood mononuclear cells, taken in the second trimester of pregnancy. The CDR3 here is CASRIKGNLNTEAFF. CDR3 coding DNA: TGCGCCAGCAGGATAAAGGGGAATTTGAACACTGAAGCTTTCTTT.